This T cell receptor beta chain was sequenced during a study of shared clonotypes between healthy human individuals. Overall study findings and caveats: In general, naive subsets displayed greater estimated richness than memory subsets did. Naive CD4 clonotypes were shared across several donors at roughly 5.3%.

In the original analysis: Without quality scores, immunoSEQ junctional reads could not be filtered like full-length reads. TCRdb keeps only in-frame clones here, not all; method: immunoSEQ multiplex PCR. That table furnishes V, J and clone size, whereas the DNA furnished D and trimming. The sample has 2 million to 2.5 million clones, more than 80% seen once; the top ten hold about 0.39%. This CDR3 contains 21 residues. J was trimmed by 6 bases and V by 2 bases; bases with no gene match: 21. Germline V gene sequence: CDR1 MGHRA, CDR2 YSYEKL. Details on this clone: Its antigen is unknown.

The chain employs TRBV4-1 and TRBJ2-3; 12 nucleotides align to TRBD2. The receptor was derived from a young man in good health. Some clones in this sample may be carry-over from other donors' samples. The specimen was naive CD4+ T cells from PBMCs. Subset denoted: CD45RA+ positively selected. Here the CDR3 DNA reads TGCGCCAGCAGCCAACCCCAGGGGGCCCCTTATACTAGCGGGGGGCAGGATACGCAGTATTTT. Encoded protein: CASSQPQGAPYTSGGQDTQYF.